The 27 T cell receptor beta chains presented below share a single source sample, sequenced in a study of cytomegalovirus exposure and HLA in healthy donors. Researchers ran the PCR with 60 Vbeta and 13 Jbeta primers. The method was immunoSEQ multiplex PCR; TCRdb's version includes in-frame clones alone and lacks a portion of them. The sample comprises some 140,000 clones, around 87% of which are singletons, and roughly 5.2% rests with the top ten. Source material: PBMCs. The origin of the receptors is a woman younger than 45 in good health and CMV-seronegative.

The V call is TRBV15, the J call TRBJ2-1; tentatively, D is TRBD1 (6 bases). The CDR3 runs 14 residues. Germline V lookup: CDR1 LNHNV, CDR2 YYDKDF (reference sequence). With 7 bases removed from V and 7 bases from J, the gap between germline ends came to 17 bases. CDR3: CATNPGRGGNEQFF. Written as DNA, the CDR3 is TGTGCCACCAACCCCGGCAGGGGTGGTAATGAGCAGTTCTTC.

This chain joins TRBV7-2 and TRBJ2-3; 8 bases fit TRBD2. Losses at the gene ends were 6 bases for V and 0 bases for J; bases not matched to a gene: 11. Germline CDR1 SGHTA, CDR2 FQGNSA. CDR3 length: 17 amino acids. The CDR3 nucleotides are TGTGCCAGCAGACCAACTAGCGGAGCCTCTAGCACAGATACGCAGTATTTT. It yields the protein CASRPTSGASSTDTQYF. The complete variable domain, with remaining parts taken from reference TRBV7-2 and TRBJ2-3, reads GAGVSQSPSNKVTEKGKDVELRCDPISGHTALYWYRQSLGQGLEFLIYFQGNSAPDKSGLPSDRFSAERTGGSVSTLTIQRTQQEDSAVYLCASRPTSGASSTDTQYFGPGTRLTVL.

The chain uses TRBV5-6 and TRBJ1-2, with a tentative D call TRBD1 (6 bases). Germline V gene sequence: CDR1 SGHDT, CDR2 YYEEEE. Trimming cost V 7 bases and J 4 bases, with 14 bases left between them. The CDR3 spans 13 residues. Here the CDR3 DNA reads TGTGCCAGCGGCTACCGGGACACCTATGGCTACACCTTC. This codes for CASGYRDTYGYTF.

This chain uses TRBV4-3 with TRBJ1-2; the D gene is possibly TRBD1 (6 bases). This CDR3 is built from 13 residues. With 3 bases removed from V and 4 bases from J, the gap between germline ends came to 9 bases. From germline, CDR1 is LGHNA and CDR2 YSLEER. The CDR3 here is CASSQTGPYGYTF. CDR3 DNA: TGCGCCAGCAGCCAGACAGGTCCCTATGGCTACACCTTC.

The chain uses TRBV9 and TRBJ1-3; the D gene is possibly TRBD1 (6 bases). The CDR3 runs 16 residues. V gave up 1 base and J gave up 3 bases, with 14 bases separating them. From germline, CDR1 is SGDLS and CDR2 YYNGEE. CDR3 sequence reads: CASSVSDSWVGNTIYF. In nucleotides, the CDR3 is TGTGCCAGCAGCGTATCGGACAGTTGGGTTGGAAACACCATATATTTT.

The chain carries TRBV4-3 and TRBJ2-1; a possible D gene is TRBD1 (6 bases). Trimming took off 0 bases at V and 5 bases at J, with 8 bases between the two ends. The CDR3 extends over 14 amino acids. Germline CDR1 LGHNA, CDR2 YSLEER. This chain's CDR3 is CASSQEPGDNEQFF. Written as DNA, the CDR3 is TGCGCCAGCAGCCAAGAACCAGGGGACAATGAGCAGTTCTTC.

The chain has TRBV28 and TRBJ1-5, with a weak D call TRBD1 (5 bases). V lost 6 bases, J lost 2 bases, and 14 bases lay in between. There are 15 residues in the CDR3. The germline V gene has CDR1 MDHEN and CDR2 SYDVKM. The chain's CDR3 is CASSPGGWGNQPQHF. The CDR3 DNA is TGTGCCAGCAGCCCGGGGGGATGGGGCAATCAGCCCCAGCATTTT.

V gene TRBV7-2 combines with J gene TRBJ2-5, with D perhaps matching TRBD1 (6 bases). The J call may not be correct, given that the DNA end is closer to TRBJ2-7. From germline, CDR1 is SGHTA and CDR2 FQGNSA. The CDR3 is made up of 14 amino acids. CDR3 residues: CASSLVWTVYEQYF. CDR3 in DNA: TGTGCCAGCAGCTTAGTCTGGACAGTTTACGAGCAGTACTTC.

The CDR3 reads CASRPGTSGSEQYF. The DNA for the CDR3 is TGTGCCAGCAGACCCGGGACTAGCGGGAGCGAGCAGTACTTC. The chain has TRBV2 and TRBJ2-7; the match to TRBD2 covers 14 bases. This CDR3 contains 14 residues. The V gene end was trimmed by 6 bases and the J gene end by 6 bases; junction bases not matched to a gene: 4. CDR1 and CDR2 (germline): SNHLY, FYNNEI.

The rearrangement uses TRBV7-2 and TRBJ2-7; 7 bases map to TRBD1. CDR1 and CDR2 (germline): SGHTA, FQGNSA. The CDR3 is 15 amino acids. With 6 bases clipped from V and 2 bases from J, the junction kept 10 bases outside the gene matches. CDR3 sequence reads: CASSPIGTATYEQYF. The DNA for the CDR3 is TGTGCCAGCAGTCCCATCGGGACAGCGACCTACGAGCAGTACTTC.

The chain carries TRBV19 and TRBJ2-1; 8 nucleotides align to TRBD2. CDR1 is LNHDA and CDR2 is SQIVND in the germline V gene (reference sequence). The CDR3 is made up of 14 amino acids. V shed 3 bases and J 6 bases; nucleotides not matched to a gene: 4. CDR3 nucleotides: TGTGCCAGTAGTATCCAAGCGGGGGTCAATGAGCAGTTCTTC. This gives the protein CASSIQAGVNEQFF.

The rearrangement links TRBV4-1 to TRBJ2-3, with D perhaps matching TRBD2 (5 bases). The V gene's germline CDR1 is MGHRA and CDR2 YSYEKL. CDR3 length: 15 residues. V lost 4 bases and J 6 bases, leaving 17 bases between the germline ends. Here the CDR3 DNA reads TGCGCCAGCAGCCTTTTCTCGAGTTGGAGGGATACGCAGTATTTT. It translates to CASSLFSSWRDTQYF.

This sequence joins TRBV30 and TRBJ2-1, with 12 bases that match TRBD2. Germline V lookup: CDR1 GTSNPN, CDR2 SVGIG (reference sequence). After removal of 4 bases from V and 4 bases from J, the junction contained 5 bases not matched to a gene. The length of the CDR3 is 15 residues. CDR3 loop: CAWNRLAGAYNEQFF. CDR3 bases: TGTGCCTGGAACCGACTAGCGGGAGCTTACAATGAGCAGTTCTTC. Drawing the rest from reference TRBV30 and TRBJ2-1, the complete variable domain is SQTIHQWPATLVQPVGSPLSLECTVEGTSNPNLYWYRQAAGRGLQLLFYSVGIGQISSEVPQNLSASRPQDRQFILSSKKLLLSDSGFYLCAWNRLAGAYNEQFFGPGTRLTVL.

About this clone: The junction shows a germline mismatch at one end, possibly a read error. The V call is TRBV27, the J call TRBJ2-7; no firm D call. Germline V gene lookup returns CDR1 MNHEY and CDR2 SMNVEV (reference sequence). CDR3 size: 13 residues. CDR3 residues: CAGSPPGGYEQYF. In DNA form, the CDR3 reads TGTGCCGGCAGTCCCCCCGGCGGCTACGAGCAGTACTTC.

This chain links TRBV7-2 with TRBJ2-3; 9 nucleotides line up with TRBD2. Germline lookup yields CDR1 SGHTA and CDR2 FQGNSA. The V gene end was trimmed by 1 base and the J gene end by 10 bases; junction bases not matched to a gene: 6. The CDR3 is 14 residues long. The CDR3 DNA is TGTGCCAGCAGCTTAGAGCGCGGGAGGGCGTCGCAGTATTTT. Amino acid sequence: CASSLERGRASQYF.

V gene TRBV25-1 combines with J gene TRBJ2-5, with D possibly being TRBD2 (6 bases). Germline lookup yields CDR1 MGHDK and CDR2 SYGVNS. This CDR3 has 16 residues. V was pared by 5 bases and J by 5 bases, with 21 bases between. The CDR3 protein is CASSIFGSEGMETQYF. The CDR3 bases are TGTGCCAGCAGTATTTTCGGGTCGGAGGGGATGGAGACCCAGTACTTC.

The rearrangement uses TRBV7-2 and TRBJ2-7; 11 positions match TRBD2. J lost 2 bases, V lost 1 base, and 1 base had no gene match. There are 15 residues in the CDR3. Germline V gene data show CDR1 as SGHTA and CDR2 as FQGNSA. The CDR3 DNA reads as TGTGCCAGCAGCTTAGTTAGCGGGGGGGCCTACGAGCAGTACTTC. Protein: CASSLVSGGAYEQYF.

V and J are TRBV28 and TRBJ2-5, with 12 bases that match TRBD2. Trimming at V came to 6 bases and at J to 4 bases, leaving 3 bases not matched to a gene. The CDR3 runs to 14 residues. The germline CDR1 and CDR2 sequences are MDHEN and SYDVKM. In DNA form, the CDR3 reads TGTGCCAGCAGCCTGGGACTAGCGGGAGAGACCCAGTACTTC. Translation gives CASSLGLAGETQYF.

This chain joins TRBV23-1 and TRBJ1-2, with D unresolved. TRBV23-1 is marked as an open reading frame, function uncertain. V was clipped by 10 bases and J by 7 bases, with 10 bases between them. The CDR3 spans 10 residues. The CDR3 loop reads CATTLGGYTF. CDR3 nucleotide sequence: TGCGCCACCACGCTCGGTGGCTACACCTTC.

The V and J genes are TRBV7-8 and TRBJ2-1; perhaps TRBD2 as D (6 bases). The V and J ends lost 3 bases and 3 bases respectively, with 9 bases between them. The CDR3 spans 14 residues. CDR1 SGHVS and CDR2 FQNEAQ come from the germline V gene. The CDR3, as DNA: TGTGCCAGCAGCTTTAGGACTATCTACAATGAGCAGTTCTTC. Translation gives CASSFRTIYNEQFF.

The rearrangement uses TRBV27 and TRBJ2-6; TRBD1 matches at 7 bases. The V and J ends lost 3 bases and 2 bases, in that order; junction bases with no gene match: 4. Germline V gives CDR1 MNHEY, CDR2 SMNVEV (reference sequence). This CDR3 comprises 16 residues. Here the CDR3 DNA reads TGTGCCAGCAGTTTCACAGGGGAACCTGGGGCCAACGTCCTGACTTTC. Translation: CASSFTGEPGANVLTF. Based on the CDR3 plus reference TRBV27 and TRBJ2-6, the full variable domain is EAQVTQNPRYLITVTGKKLTVTCSQNMNHEYMSWYRQDPGLGLRQIYYSMNVEVTDKGDVPEGYKVSRKEKRNFPLILESPSPNQTSLYFCASSFTGEPGANVLTFGAGSRLTVL.

The chain is built from TRBV4-3 and TRBJ2-7; 9 bases are shared with TRBD2. The germline gives CDR1 LGHNA, CDR2 YSLEER. This CDR3 has 17 residues. The J segment lost 3 bases and the V segment lost 0 bases, leaving 9 bases of the junction unmatched. CDR3 region: CASSQDPGLAQDYEQYF. DNA for the CDR3: TGCGCCAGCAGCCAAGATCCGGGACTAGCTCAAGACTACGAGCAGTACTTC.

The rearrangement joins TRBV5-1 to TRBJ2-5; possible D gene TRBD1, 6 bases. The J call may be faulty, since TRBJ2-7 better matches the DNA end. This CDR3 comprises 14 residues. From germline, CDR1 is SGHRS and CDR2 YFSETQ. CDR3 amino acids: CASSLGGTMDEQYF. The CDR3 DNA reads TGCGCCAGCAGCTTAGGGGGAACCATGGACGAGCAGTACTTC.

This clone was seen a handful of times. This rearrangement joins TRBV6-5 to TRBJ1-1, with 9 bases lining up with TRBD1. V trimming: 4 bases; J trimming: 5 bases; junction bases outside the gene matches: 5. Per the germline V gene, CDR1 is MNHEY and CDR2 is SVGAGI. CDR3 length: 14 residues. CDR3 amino acids: CASSSTGGKTEAFF. The CDR3 DNA sequence: TGTGCCAGCAGTTCGACAGGGGGAAAGACTGAAGCTTTCTTT.

This clone was observed a handful of times. The genes are TRBV15 and TRBJ1-1; D is perhaps TRBD1 (6 bases). Trimming pared 4 bases from V and 6 bases from J, leaving 12 bases between. CDR1 and CDR2 (germline): LNHNV, YYDKDF (reference sequence). This CDR3 region has 13 residues. The CDR3 loop is CATSNSGVAEAFF. CDR3 DNA sequence: TGTGCCACCAGCAACTCAGGGGTGGCTGAAGCTTTCTTT.

J is TRBJ2-5 and V is TRBV4-3; D is possibly TRBD2 (7 bases). The V and J ends lost 3 bases and 5 bases respectively, with 19 bases between them. CDR3 length equals 16 residues. Germline V gene lookup returns CDR1 LGHNA and CDR2 YSLEER. This CDR3 reads CASSQTPDGGRETQYF. CDR3 bases: TGCGCCAGCAGCCAGACACCTGACGGGGGGCGTGAGACCCAGTACTTC.

This clone has only one observation. The same CDR3 can be traced to other DNA sequences in this sample. The rearrangement joins TRBV5-1 to TRBJ2-7; weak D call: TRBD1 (6 bases). The CDR3 loop spans 13 amino acids. V lost 0 bases, J lost 10 bases, and 14 bases lay in between. The V gene's germline CDR1 is SGHRS and CDR2 YFSETQ. DNA of the CDR3: TGCGCCAGCAGCTTGGCAGGGGTAGGGGAACAGTACTTC. Its translation is CASSLAGVGEQYF.